This T cell receptor beta chain came from a study of blood T cell repertoires in COVID-19. Study context: Collection of acute and convalescent COVID-19 samples took place in the United States, Italy and Spain. PBMCs, B-cell-depleted T cells, or T cells were the source of the cDNA or gDNA that made up the material.

The repertoire was sequenced with immunoSEQ multiplex PCR; TCRdb's copy has only in-frame clones and lacks some. The data hold around 220,000 clones, with roughly 87% observed a single time. The CDR3 contains 16 residues. V shed 2 bases and J 3 bases; nucleotides not matched to a gene: 7. The germline CDR1 and CDR2 sequences are SGHKS and YYEKEE (reference sequence). This clone came up once. The TCR was taken from a man in his forties with active or convalescent COVID-19. Sequencing input: peripheral blood. V is TRBV5-5 and J is TRBJ1-4; 7 nucleotides line up with TRBD1. The CDR3 bases are TGTGCCAGCAGCTTATGGTTCGGGACAGCTAATGAAAAACTGTTTTTT. Translating gives CASSLWFGTANEKLFF.